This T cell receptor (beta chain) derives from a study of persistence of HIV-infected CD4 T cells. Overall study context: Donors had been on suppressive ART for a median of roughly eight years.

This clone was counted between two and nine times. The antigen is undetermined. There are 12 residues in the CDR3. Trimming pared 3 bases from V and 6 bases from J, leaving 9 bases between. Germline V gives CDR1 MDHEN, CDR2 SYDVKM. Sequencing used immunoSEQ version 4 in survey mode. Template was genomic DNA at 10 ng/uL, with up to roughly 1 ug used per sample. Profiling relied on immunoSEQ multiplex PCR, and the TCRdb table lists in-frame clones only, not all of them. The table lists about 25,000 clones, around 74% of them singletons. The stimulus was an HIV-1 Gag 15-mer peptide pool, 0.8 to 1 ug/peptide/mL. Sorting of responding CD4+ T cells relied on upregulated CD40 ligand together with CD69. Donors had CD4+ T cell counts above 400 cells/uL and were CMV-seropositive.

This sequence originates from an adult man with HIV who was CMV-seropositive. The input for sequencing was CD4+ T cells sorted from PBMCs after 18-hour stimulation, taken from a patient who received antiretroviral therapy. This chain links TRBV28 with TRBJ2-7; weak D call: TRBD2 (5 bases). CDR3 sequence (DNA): TGTGCCAGCAGTTTTGCGGGCCCCGAGCAGTACTTC. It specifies CASSFAGPEQYF.